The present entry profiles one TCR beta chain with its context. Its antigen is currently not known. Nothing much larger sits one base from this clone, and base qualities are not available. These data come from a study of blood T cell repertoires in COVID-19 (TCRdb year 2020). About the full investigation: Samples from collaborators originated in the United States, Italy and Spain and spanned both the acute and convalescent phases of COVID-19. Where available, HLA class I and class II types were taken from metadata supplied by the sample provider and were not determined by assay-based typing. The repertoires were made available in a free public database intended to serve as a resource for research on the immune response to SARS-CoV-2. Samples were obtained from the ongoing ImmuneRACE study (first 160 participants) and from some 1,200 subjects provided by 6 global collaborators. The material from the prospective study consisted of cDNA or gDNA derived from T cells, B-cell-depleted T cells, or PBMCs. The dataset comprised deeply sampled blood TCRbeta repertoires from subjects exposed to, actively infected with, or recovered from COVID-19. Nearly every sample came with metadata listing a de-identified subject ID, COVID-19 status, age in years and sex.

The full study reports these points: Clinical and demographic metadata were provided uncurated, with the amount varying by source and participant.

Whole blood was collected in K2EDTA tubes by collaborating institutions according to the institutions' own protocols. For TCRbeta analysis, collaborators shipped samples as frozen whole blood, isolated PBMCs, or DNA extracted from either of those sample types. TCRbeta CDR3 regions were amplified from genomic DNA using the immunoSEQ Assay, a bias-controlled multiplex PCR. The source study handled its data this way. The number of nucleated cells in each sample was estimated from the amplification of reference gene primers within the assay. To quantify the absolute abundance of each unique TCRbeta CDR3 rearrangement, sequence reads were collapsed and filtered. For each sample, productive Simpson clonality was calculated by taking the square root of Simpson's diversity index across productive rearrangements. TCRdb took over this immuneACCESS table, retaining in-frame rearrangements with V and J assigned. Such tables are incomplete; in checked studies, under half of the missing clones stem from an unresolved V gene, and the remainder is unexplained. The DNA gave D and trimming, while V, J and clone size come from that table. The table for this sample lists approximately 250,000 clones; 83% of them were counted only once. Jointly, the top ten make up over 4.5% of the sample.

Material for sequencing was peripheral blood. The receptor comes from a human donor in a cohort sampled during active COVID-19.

The nucleotides are TGTGCCAGCAGCTCGCCGGGACTCCAAAAAGGCGGCTACACCTTC. Its protein reads: CASSSPGLQKGGYTF. The receptor chain draws on TRBV7-8 and TRBJ1-2; the D gene is possibly TRBD1, with 5 bases matching. From its cysteine to its phenylalanine, the CDR3 spans 15 amino acids. Solely the CDR3 DNA is kept, with 45 bases framed from the first base. CDR1 and CDR2 are drawn from the germline V gene: SGHVS, FQNEAQ. V loses 4 bases, J loses 8 bases, and the germline ends lie 20 bases apart.